The sequence of this TCR beta chain was determined in a study of shared clonotypes between healthy human individuals. Study as a whole: Donors had three CD4 naive, three CD4 memory, two CD8 naive and one CD8 memory plate apiece.

To note about this clone: As yet, its antigen is unknown.

Germline loops: CDR1 SEHNR, CDR2 FQNEAQ (reference sequence). The V end was cut by 3 bases, the J end by 4 bases, with 13 bases between. This CDR3 is built from 14 residues. Repertoires were generated with immunoSEQ multiplex PCR, while TCRdb's copy carries only in-frame clones and drops some. The sample records 400,000 to 600,000 clones, approximately 95% being singletons. Study-level findings and limits: Shared across a few donors were around 5% of the naive CD4 clonotypes. The researchers took only blood, and tissue repertoires probably look different.

The TCR sequence derives from a woman in her thirties in good health. The J gene is TRBJ2-7, the V gene TRBV7-9; D unresolved. The source material was naive CD4+ T cells sorted from blood. Subset: CD45RA+ positively selected. The CDR3, as DNA: TGTGCCAGCAGCTTGGACGGACGTAGGTACGAGCAGTACTTC. Its translation: CASSLDGRRYEQYF.